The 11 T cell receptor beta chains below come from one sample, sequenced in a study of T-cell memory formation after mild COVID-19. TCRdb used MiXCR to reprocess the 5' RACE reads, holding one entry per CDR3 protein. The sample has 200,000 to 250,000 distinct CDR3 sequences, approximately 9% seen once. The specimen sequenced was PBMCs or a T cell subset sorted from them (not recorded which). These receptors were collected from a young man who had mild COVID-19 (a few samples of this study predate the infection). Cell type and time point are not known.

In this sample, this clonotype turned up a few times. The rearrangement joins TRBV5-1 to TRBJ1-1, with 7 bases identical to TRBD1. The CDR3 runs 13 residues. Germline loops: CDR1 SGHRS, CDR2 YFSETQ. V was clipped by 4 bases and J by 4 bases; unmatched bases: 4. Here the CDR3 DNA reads TGCGCCAGCAGCCCGGAGGGGGCCACTGAAGCTTTCTTT. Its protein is CASSPEGATEAFF. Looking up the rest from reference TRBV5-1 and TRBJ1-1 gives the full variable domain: KAGVTQTPRYLIKTRGQQVTLSCSPISGHRSVSWYQQTPGQGLQFLFEYFSETQRNKGNFPGRFSGRQFSNSRSEMNVSTLELGDSALYLCASSPEGATEAFFGQGTRLTVV.

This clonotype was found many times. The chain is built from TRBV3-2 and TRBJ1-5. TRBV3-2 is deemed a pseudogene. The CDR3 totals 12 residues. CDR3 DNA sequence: TGTGCCAGCAGCCAAGACAATCAGCCCCAGCATTTT. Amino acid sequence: CASSQDNQPQHF.

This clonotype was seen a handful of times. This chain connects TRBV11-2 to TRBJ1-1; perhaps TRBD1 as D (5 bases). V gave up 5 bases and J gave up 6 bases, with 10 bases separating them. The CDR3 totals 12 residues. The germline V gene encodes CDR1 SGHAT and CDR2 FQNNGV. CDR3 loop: CASSHQGAEAFF. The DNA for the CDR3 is TGTGCCAGCAGCCACCAGGGCGCTGAAGCTTTCTTT.

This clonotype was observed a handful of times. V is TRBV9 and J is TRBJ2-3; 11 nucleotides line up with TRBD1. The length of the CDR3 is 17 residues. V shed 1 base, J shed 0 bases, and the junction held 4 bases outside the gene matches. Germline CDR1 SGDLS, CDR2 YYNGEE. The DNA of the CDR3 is TGTGCCAGCAGCGTAAAGGGGACAGGGGGTAGCACAGATACGCAGTATTTT. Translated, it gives CASSVKGTGGSTDTQYF. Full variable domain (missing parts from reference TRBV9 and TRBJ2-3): DSGVTQTPKHLITATGQRVTLRCSPRSGDLSVYWYQQSLDQGLQFLIQYYNGEERAKGNILERFSAQQFPDLHSELNLSSLELGDSALYFCASSVKGTGGSTDTQYFGPGTRLTVL.

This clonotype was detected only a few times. The CDR3 loop is CASSLLVAGKGGSLHF. The DNA of the CDR3 is TGTGCCAGCAGCTTATTAGTGGCAGGGAAGGGAGGATCCCTCCACTTT. V gene TRBV7-2 combines with J gene TRBJ1-6; TRBD1 might be the D (5 bases). CDR3 length: 16 residues. Between the trimmed V and J ends, which lost 2 bases and 14 bases, there was a span of 22 bases. Per germline, CDR1 SGHTA and CDR2 FQGNSA.

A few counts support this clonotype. The CDR3 reads CASSQQGRNQPQHF. CDR3 nucleotides: TGTGCCAGCAGTCAACAGGGTCGGAATCAGCCCCAGCATTTT. V usage is TRBV6-6 and J usage is TRBJ1-5, with a tentative D call TRBD1 (6 bases). Germline assignment: CDR1 MNHNY and CDR2 SVGAGI (reference sequence). The CDR3 contains 14 residues. Between the trimmed V and J ends, which lost 5 bases and 4 bases, there was a span of 12 bases.

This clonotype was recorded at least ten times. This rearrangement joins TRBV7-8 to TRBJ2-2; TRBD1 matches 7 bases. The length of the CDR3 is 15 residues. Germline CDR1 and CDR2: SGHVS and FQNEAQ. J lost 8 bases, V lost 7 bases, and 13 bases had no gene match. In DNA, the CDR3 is TGTGCCAGCAACGTAGGGATAGGGGGCTCAGGGGAGCTGTTTTTT. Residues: CASNVGIGGSGELFF.

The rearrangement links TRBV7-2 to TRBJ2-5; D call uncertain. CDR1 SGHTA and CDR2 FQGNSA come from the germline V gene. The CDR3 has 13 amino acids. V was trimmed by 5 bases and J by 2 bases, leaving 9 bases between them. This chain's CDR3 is CASSRPIQETQYF. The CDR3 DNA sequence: TGTGCCAGCAGCCGCCCGATTCAAGAGACCCAGTACTTC.

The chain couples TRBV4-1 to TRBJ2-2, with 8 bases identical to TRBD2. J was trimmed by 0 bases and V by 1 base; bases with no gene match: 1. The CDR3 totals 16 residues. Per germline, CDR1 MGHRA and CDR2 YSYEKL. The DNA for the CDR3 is TGCGCCAGCAGCCAAGCAGCGGGGGCGAACACCGGGGAGCTGTTTTTT. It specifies CASSQAAGANTGELFF.

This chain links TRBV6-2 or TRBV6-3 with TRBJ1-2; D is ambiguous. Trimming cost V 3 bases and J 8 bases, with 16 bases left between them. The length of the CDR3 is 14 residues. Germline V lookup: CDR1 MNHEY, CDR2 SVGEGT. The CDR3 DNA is TGTGCCAGCAGTTATTCCTCGGAGATCGGCGGCTACACCTTC. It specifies CASSYSSEIGGYTF.

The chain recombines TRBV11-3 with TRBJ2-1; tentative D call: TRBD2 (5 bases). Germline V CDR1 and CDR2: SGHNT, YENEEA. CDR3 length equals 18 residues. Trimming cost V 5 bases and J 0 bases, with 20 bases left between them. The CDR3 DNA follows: TGTGCCAGCAGCCAGCGGACGGGGATCTATGGCTCCTACAATGAGCAGTTCTTC. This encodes CASSQRTGIYGSYNEQFF.